A selection of T cell receptor beta chains follows, all from one sample in a study of somatic mutations in cytotoxic T cells in rheumatoid arthritis. Only in-frame clones appear in the TCRdb table, and some are missing; sequencing was by immunoSEQ multiplex PCR. The profile covers some 15,000 clones, with around 70% appearing a single time and around 9.3% taken by the ten largest. The specimen sequenced was CD8+ T cells sorted from blood. The origin of the receptors is an adult with rheumatoid arthritis. The CDR3 runs from the conserved cysteine through the conserved F or W. A D gene is named only where the DNA matches it firmly. Rows give clone size only sometimes, using once, few, many, or a class for an expanded clone.

TRBJ2-7	-	TRBV27	TRBD2	CASSFGAGGEQYF	TGTGCCAGCAGTTTTGGGGCGGGGGGCGAGCAGTACTTC
TRBJ1-2	-	TRBV27	-	CASSVGRGYGYTF	TGTGCCAGCAGTGTCGGTCGGGGATATGGCTACACCTTC
TRBJ2-2	-	TRBV6-6	TRBD1	CASRTGQLNTGELFF	TGTGCCAGCAGAACGGGACAGCTAAACACCGGGGAGCTGTTTTTT
TRBJ2-5	-	TRBV25-1	-	CASSEFNSEETQYF	TGTGCCAGCAGTGAATTTAACAGCGAAGAGACCCAGTACTTC
TRBJ1-1	-	TRBV29-1	TRBD1	CSVGEGQFSRGNTEAFF	TGCAGCGTGGGGGAGGGACAGTTCAGTCGGGGGAACACTGAAGCTTTCTTT
TRBJ1-2	-	TRBV7-9	TRBD1	CASSPGGGPYGYTF	TGTGCCAGCAGCCCAGGGGGGGGCCCCTATGGCTACACCTTC
TRBJ2-7	few	TRBV27	TRBD2	CASSISGDLYEQYF	TGTGCCAGCAGTATCAGCGGGGACCTCTACGAGCAGTACTTC
TRBJ1-2	-	TRBV9	-	CASSVAGAGYGYTF	TGTGCCAGCAGCGTAGCAGGGGCAGGCTATGGCTACACCTTC
TRBJ2-1	-	TRBV5-6	-	CASSFDVGHNEQFF	TGTGCCAGCAGCTTCGACGTAGGTCACAATGAGCAGTTCTTC
TRBJ1-2	few	TRBV25-1	-	CASSERSGGGGYTF	TGTGCCAGCAGTGAACGATCGGGGGGCGGTGGCTACACCTTC
TRBJ1-1	-	TRBV5-4	-	CASSLVGTEAFF	TGTGCCAGCAGCTTGGTGGGCACTGAAGCTTTCTTT
TRBJ2-7	-	TRBV7-9	TRBD2	CASSLGTSGGAEQYF	TGTGCCAGCAGTCTTGGGACTAGCGGGGGGGCCGAGCAGTACTTC
TRBJ1-6	-	TRBV5-1	-	CASSSNPMSSPLHF	TGCGCCAGCAGCTCCAACCCGATGAGTTCACCCCTCCACTTT